This T cell receptor beta chain was recorded in a study of CD8+ T cells in alopecia areata. Study-wide results and limits: Just one nonresponder means the tie between baseline CD8+ expansion and response stays uncertain.

Extracted RNA was reverse transcribed, and the resulting cDNA served as sequencing template. Only in-frame clones appear in the TCRdb table, and some are missing; sequencing was by immunoSEQ multiplex PCR. In the table there are about 290,000 clones, 58% of which are singletons. As for this clone: Its cognate antigen is unknown.

This CDR3 is built from 12 residues. V was trimmed by 4 bases and J by 1 base, leaving 7 bases between them. Per germline, CDR1 SQVTM and CDR2 ANQGSEA. Treatment defined: oral pan-JAK inhibitor, 5-10 mg twice daily. The chain carries TRBV29-1 and TRBJ1-1; no definite D call. Specimen: CD4+ T cells sorted from blood, collected at week 24, from a patient treated with tofacitinib. The receptor was derived from a human donor with alopecia areata. CDR3 nucleotides: TGCAGCGTTGTCCCGGGGAACACTGAAGCTTTCTTT. Protein: CSVVPGNTEAFF.